This T cell receptor (beta chain) was documented in a study of CD4 T cells in relation to SARS-CoV-2 and coronaviruses. Study as a whole: No peptide or an HIV-1 Nef peptide pool served as negative control.

Method: immunoSEQ multiplex PCR; TCRdb's copy keeps in-frame clones and lacks some. The table lists about 26,000 clones, just under 75% of them singletons. CD4+ T cells from unexposed donors were obtained before the COVID-19 pandemic (2011-2018). The cells were cultured for less than twelve days before CD4+ T cells were isolated. As cell numbers allowed, unexposed-donor CD4+ T cells faced SARS-CoV-2 S/N and four cold-coronavirus spikes. Trimming removed 3 bases at V and 7 bases at J, with 5 bases between. The germline gives CDR1 MDHEN, CDR2 SYDVKM. The CDR3 loop spans 11 amino acids. As to this clone: The antigen is unknown.

Sequencing used CD4+ T cells from PBMCs, cultured in vitro. This TCR was recovered from a human donor in good health. V usage is TRBV28 and J usage is TRBJ2-3; D is possibly TRBD2 (5 bases). The CDR3 bases are TGTGCCAGCAGTTTCGGGAATACGCAGTATTTT. This translates into CASSFGNTQYF.